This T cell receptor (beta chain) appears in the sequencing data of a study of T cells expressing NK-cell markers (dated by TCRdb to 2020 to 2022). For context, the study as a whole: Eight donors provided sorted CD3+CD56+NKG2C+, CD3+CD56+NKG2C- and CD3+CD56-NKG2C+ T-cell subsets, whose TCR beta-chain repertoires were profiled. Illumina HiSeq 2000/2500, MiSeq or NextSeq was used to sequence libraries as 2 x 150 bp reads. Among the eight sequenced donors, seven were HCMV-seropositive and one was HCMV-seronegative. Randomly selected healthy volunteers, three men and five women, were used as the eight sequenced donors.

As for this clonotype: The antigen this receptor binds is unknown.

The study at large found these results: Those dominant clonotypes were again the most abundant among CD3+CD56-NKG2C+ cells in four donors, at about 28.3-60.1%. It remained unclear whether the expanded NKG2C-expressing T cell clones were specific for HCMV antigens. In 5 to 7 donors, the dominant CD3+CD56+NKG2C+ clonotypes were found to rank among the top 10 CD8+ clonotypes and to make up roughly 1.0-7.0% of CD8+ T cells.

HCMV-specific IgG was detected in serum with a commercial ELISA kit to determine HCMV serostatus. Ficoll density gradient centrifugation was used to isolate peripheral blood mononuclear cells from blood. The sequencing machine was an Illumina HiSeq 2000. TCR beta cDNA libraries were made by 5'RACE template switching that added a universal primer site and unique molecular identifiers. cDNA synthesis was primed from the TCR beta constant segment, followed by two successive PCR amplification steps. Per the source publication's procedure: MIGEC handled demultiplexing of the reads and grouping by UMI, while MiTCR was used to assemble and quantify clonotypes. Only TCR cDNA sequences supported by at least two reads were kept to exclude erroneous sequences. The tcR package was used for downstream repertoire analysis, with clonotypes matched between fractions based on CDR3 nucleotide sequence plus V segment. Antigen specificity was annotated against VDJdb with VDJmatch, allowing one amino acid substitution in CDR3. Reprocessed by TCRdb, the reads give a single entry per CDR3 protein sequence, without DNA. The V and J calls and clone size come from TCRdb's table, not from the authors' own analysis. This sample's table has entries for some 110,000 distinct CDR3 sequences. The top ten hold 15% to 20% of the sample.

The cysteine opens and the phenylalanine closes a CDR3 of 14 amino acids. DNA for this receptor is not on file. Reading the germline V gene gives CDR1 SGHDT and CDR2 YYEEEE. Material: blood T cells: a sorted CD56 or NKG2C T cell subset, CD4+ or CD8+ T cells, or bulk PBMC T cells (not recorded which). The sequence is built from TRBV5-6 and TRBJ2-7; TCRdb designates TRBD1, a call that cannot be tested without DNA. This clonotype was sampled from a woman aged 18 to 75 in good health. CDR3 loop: CASSLGPGTYEQYF.